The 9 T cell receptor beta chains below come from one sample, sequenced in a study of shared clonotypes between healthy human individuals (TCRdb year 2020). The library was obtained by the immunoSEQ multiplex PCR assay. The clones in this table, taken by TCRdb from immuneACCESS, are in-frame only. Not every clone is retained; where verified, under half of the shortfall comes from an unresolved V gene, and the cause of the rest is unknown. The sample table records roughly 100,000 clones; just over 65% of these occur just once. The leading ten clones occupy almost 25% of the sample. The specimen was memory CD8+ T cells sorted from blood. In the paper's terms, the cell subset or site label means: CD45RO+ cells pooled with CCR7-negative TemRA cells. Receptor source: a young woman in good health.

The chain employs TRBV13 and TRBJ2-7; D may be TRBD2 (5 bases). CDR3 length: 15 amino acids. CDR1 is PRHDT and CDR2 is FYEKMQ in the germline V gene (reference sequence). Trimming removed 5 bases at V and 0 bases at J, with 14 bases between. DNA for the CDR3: TGTGCCAGCAGCCAAGAGGGCGCTAGCTCCTACGAGCAGTACTTC. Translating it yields CASSQEGASSYEQYF.

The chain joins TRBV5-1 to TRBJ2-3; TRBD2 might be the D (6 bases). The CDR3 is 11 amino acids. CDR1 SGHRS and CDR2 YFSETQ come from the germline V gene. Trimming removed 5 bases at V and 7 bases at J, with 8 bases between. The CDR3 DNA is TGCGCCAGCAGGGGACTTTATACGCAGTATTTT. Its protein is CASRGLYTQYF.

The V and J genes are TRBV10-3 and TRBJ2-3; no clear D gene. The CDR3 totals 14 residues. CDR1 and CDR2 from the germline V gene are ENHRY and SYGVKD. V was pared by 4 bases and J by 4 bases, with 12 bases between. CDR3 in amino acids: CAISVDPQADTQYF. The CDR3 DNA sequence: TGTGCCATCAGTGTGGACCCTCAGGCAGATACGCAGTATTTT.

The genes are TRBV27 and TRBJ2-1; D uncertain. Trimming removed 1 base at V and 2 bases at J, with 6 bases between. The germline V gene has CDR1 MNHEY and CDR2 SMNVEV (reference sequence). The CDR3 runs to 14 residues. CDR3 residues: CASSLFGTYNEQFF. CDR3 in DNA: TGTGCCAGCAGTTTATTTGGGACCTACAATGAGCAGTTCTTC.

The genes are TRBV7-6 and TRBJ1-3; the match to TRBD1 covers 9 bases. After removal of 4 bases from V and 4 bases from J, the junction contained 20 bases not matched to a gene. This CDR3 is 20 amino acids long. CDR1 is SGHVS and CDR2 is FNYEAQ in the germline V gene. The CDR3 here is CASSSLGGAPWTGVGNTIYF. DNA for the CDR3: TGTGCCAGCAGCTCCCTGGGGGGCGCGCCTTGGACAGGGGTAGGAAACACCATATATTTT. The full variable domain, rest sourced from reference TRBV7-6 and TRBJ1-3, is GAGVSQSPRYKVTKRGQDVALRCDPISGHVSLYWYRQALGQGPEFLTYFNYEAQQDKSGLPNDRFSAERPEGSISTLTIQRTEQRDSAMYRCASSSLGGAPWTGVGNTIYFGEGSWLTVV.

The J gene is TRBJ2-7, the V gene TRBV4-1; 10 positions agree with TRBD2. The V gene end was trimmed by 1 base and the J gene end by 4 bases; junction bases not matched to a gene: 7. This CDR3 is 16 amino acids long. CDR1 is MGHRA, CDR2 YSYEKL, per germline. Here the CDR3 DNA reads TGCGCCAGCAGCCAAGTCACACTAGCGGGGCCATACGAGCAGTACTTC. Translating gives CASSQVTLAGPYEQYF.

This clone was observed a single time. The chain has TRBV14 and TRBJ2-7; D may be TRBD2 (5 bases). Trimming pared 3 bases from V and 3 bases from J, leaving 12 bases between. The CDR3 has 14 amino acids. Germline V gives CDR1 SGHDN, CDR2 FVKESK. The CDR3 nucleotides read TGTGCCAGCAGCCAGACGGGGAATCTCTACGAGCAGTACTTC. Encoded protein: CASSQTGNLYEQYF. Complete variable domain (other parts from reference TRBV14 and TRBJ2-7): EAGVTQFPSHSVIEKGQTVTLRCDPISGHDNLYWYRRVMGKEIKFLLHFVKESKQDESGMPNNRFLAERTGGTYSTLKVQPAELEDSGVYFCASSQTGNLYEQYFGPGTRLTVT.

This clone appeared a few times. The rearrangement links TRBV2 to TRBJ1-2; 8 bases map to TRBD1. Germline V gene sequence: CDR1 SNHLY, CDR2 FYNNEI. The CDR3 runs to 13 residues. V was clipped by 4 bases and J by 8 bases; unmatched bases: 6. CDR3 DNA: TGTGCCAGCAGTGGTGCCCCAGGGGGCGGCTACACCTTC. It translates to CASSGAPGGGYTF.

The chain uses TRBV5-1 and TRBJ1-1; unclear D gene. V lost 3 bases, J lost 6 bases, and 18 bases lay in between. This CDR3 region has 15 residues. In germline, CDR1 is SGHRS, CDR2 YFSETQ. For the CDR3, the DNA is TGCGCCAGCAGCTCAACAGACGGACCACTCGCTGAAGCTTTCTTT. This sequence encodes CASSSTDGPLAEAFF.